These 19 T cell receptor beta chains were all obtained from the same sample, sequenced in a study of Graves' ophthalmopathy and Graves' hyperthyroidism. Scientists amplified the TCR beta CDR3 regions from RNA transcripts. An opening RT-PCR round employed HTBI primers and preceded a second-round multiplex PCR. Each CDR3 protein is one row after TCRdb ran MiXCR on the multiplex PCR reads. This table has 900,000 to 1,200,000 distinct CDR3 sequences, 35% to 45% appearing once. The specimen was peripheral blood or thyroid tissue (not recorded which). These receptors all come from an adult man with Graves' hyperthyroidism.

Comment on this clonotype: Lacking the conserved final phenylalanine or tryptophan, this CDR3 likely reflects a read error. The limits of the CDR3 on the DNA are not certain, so only TCRdb's listed CDR3 is given. The chain combines TRBV2 with TRBJ1-4; the DNA was not compared with TRBD1, the D call given in the table. The CDR3 has 8 residues if both end residues are counted. Germline lookup yields CDR1 SNHLY and CDR2 FYNNEI. The CDR3 reads CASSGTVI.

This clonotype was recorded at least ten times. The V and J genes are TRBV29-1 and TRBJ1-2; D is uncertain. V lost 7 bases, J lost 0 bases, and 9 bases lay in between. Germline values: CDR1 SQVTM, CDR2 ANQGSEA. The CDR3 is 12 residues long. The CDR3 sequence is CSEGVPNYGYTF. As DNA, the CDR3 is TGCAGCGAGGGAGTCCCTAACTATGGCTACACCTTC.

There are many counts of this clonotype. CDR3 in amino acids: CAISSQGTNSPLHF. The CDR3 DNA follows: TGTGCCATCAGTTCACAGGGGACTAATTCACCCCTCCACTTT. J is TRBJ1-6 and V is TRBV10-3; 7 nucleotides agree with TRBD1. The CDR3 extends over 14 amino acids. The germline V gene encodes CDR1 ENHRY and CDR2 SYGVKD. V lost 5 bases and J lost 6; bases outside the gene matches: 4.

About this clonotype itself: A read error may be the cause here, since a much bigger clone is one base away. The chain recombines TRBV5-1 with TRBJ2-7, with no clear D. Per the germline V gene, CDR1 is SGHRS and CDR2 is YFSETQ. The CDR3 totals 12 residues. The CDR3 loop reads CASSRLRHEQYF. CDR3 bases: TGTGCCAGCAGCCGCCTCCGCCACGAGCAGTACTTC.

This clonotype was recorded at least ten times. This rearrangement joins TRBV15 to TRBJ1-4; no clear D. V was cut by 1 base and J by 8 bases, with 5 bases left in between. Germline-derived CDR1 and CDR2 are LNHNV and YYDKDF (reference sequence). This CDR3 is built from 12 residues. CDR3 protein: CATSRVDEKLFF. The DNA of the CDR3 is TGTGCCACCAGCAGAGTGGACGAAAAACTGTTTTTT.

This clonotype was observed at least ten times. The J gene is TRBJ2-7, the V gene TRBV15, with D perhaps matching TRBD1 or TRBD2 (5 bases each). Trimming cost V 3 bases and J 0 bases, with 12 bases left between them. This CDR3 is 15 amino acids long. Per germline, CDR1 LNHNV and CDR2 YYDKDF (reference sequence). This CDR3 is CATSSPGRISYEQYF. The DNA of the CDR3 is TGTGCCACCAGCAGCCCGGGACGAATCTCCTACGAGCAGTACTTC.

V is TRBV6-6 and J is TRBJ1-1, with D possibly TRBD1 on 5 matching bases. Per germline, CDR1 MNHNY and CDR2 SVGAGI (reference sequence). Trimming took off 8 bases at V and 9 bases at J, with 10 bases between the two ends. This CDR3 comprises 10 residues. As DNA, the CDR3 is TGTGCCAGCGGGGGGGAGAAAGCTTTCTTT. Translation: CASGGEKAFF.

In this sample, this clonotype turned up a few times. The genes are TRBV29-1 and TRBJ1-4, with D possibly matching TRBD1 (5 bases). CDR1 SQVTM and CDR2 ANQGSEA come from the germline V gene. The CDR3 consists of 12 residues. Trimming removed 8 bases from V and 4 bases from J, with 11 bases in between. The CDR3 DNA is TGCAGCTTTGGGGGACTTAATGAAAAACTGTTTTTT. Its protein product is CSFGGLNEKLFF.

The sample holds many counts of this clonotype. This sequence joins TRBV11-2 and TRBJ1-1; 8 positions match TRBD1. Unmatched junction bases numbered 6, after V lost 7 bases and J lost 2 bases. The CDR3 covers 14 residues. Germline V lookup: CDR1 SGHAT, CDR2 FQNNGV. CDR3 loop: CASKIGTGNTEAFF. The CDR3 region has the DNA TGTGCCAGCAAAATCGGGACAGGAAACACTGAAGCTTTCTTT.

This clonotype was seen ten or more times. Its ends do not fully match the called genes, so a read error is possible. The V call is TRBV12-3 or TRBV12-4, the J call TRBJ2-7; TRBD2 might be the D (6 bases). CDR3 size: 13 residues. CDR3 nucleotides: TGTGCCAGCAGCTTAGGGACTCCCTACGAGCAGTACTTC. It translates to CASSLGTPYEQYF.

This clonotype was seen ten or more times. The chain links TRBV19 to TRBJ1-2; D perhaps matches TRBD1 (5 bases). CDR1 and CDR2 from the germline V gene are LNHDA and SQIVND (reference sequence). Trimming cost V 6 bases and J 5 bases, with 19 bases left between them. There are 15 residues in the CDR3. CDR3 sequence reads: CASSNRGALPYGYTF. The CDR3 bases are TGTGCCAGTAGCAACCGCGGGGCTTTACCTTATGGCTACACCTTC.

Ten or more counts support this clonotype. V usage is TRBV7-8 and J usage is TRBJ2-5; 7 nucleotides match TRBD1. J gave up 3 bases and V 0 bases, and 7 bases lay outside the gene matches. This CDR3 contains 16 residues. Germline V gene sequence: CDR1 SGHVS, CDR2 FQNEAQ. Here the CDR3 DNA reads TGTGCCAGCAGCTTAGCGTCAGGGACAGAAGAAGAGACCCAGTACTTC. As protein: CASSLASGTEEETQYF.

This clonotype appeared many times. The V call is TRBV29-1, the J call TRBJ1-2; 11 bases are shared with TRBD1. CDR1 SQVTM and CDR2 ANQGSEA come from the germline V gene. The V and J ends lost 3 bases and 3 bases, in that order; junction bases with no gene match: 3. The CDR3 is 14 amino acids. CDR3 protein: CSVERDRGDYGYTF. The CDR3 nucleotides are TGCAGCGTTGAGCGGGACAGGGGGGACTATGGCTACACCTTC.

The chain uses TRBV4-3 and TRBJ2-7; D ambiguous. With 0 bases removed from V and 4 bases from J, the gap between germline ends came to 13 bases. The germline CDR1 and CDR2 sequences are LGHNA and YSLEER. The CDR3 extends over 15 amino acids. CDR3 coding DNA: TGCGCCAGCAGCCAAGATACCTGGAGACGGTACGAGCAGTACTTC. Residues: CASSQDTWRRYEQYF.

At least ten counts were recorded for this clonotype. The rearrangement joins TRBV7-9 to TRBJ2-6; the D is unclear. V gave up 5 bases and J gave up 2 bases, with 10 bases separating them. CDR3 size: 15 residues. Germline CDR1 SEHNR, CDR2 FQNEAQ (reference sequence). CDR3 residues: CASSPVSPGANVLTF. CDR3 sequence (DNA): TGTGCCAGCAGCCCCGTTAGTCCTGGGGCCAACGTCCTGACTTTC.

The count of this clonotype is one. Lacking the conserved final phenylalanine or tryptophan, this CDR3 likely reflects a read error. The V call is TRBV14, the J call TRBJ1-1; D may be TRBD1 (5 bases). This CDR3 is built from 15 residues. The V gene lost 2 bases and the J gene lost 6 bases, with 16 bases spanning the gap. Germline lookup yields CDR1 SGHDN and CDR2 FVKESK. The CDR3 sequence is CASSQRTGGAAEAFS. DNA of the CDR3: TGTGCCAGCAGCCAACGGACCGGTGGGGCGGCTGAAGCTTTCTCT.

This clonotype was seen a handful of times. The chain is built from TRBV4-3 and TRBJ2-5, with D perhaps TRBD1 (7 bases). V dropped 0 bases and J dropped 5 bases, with 13 bases sitting between them. Looked up from germline, CDR1 is LGHNA and CDR2 is YSLEER. The CDR3 has 15 residues. The CDR3 DNA reads TGCGCCAGCAGCCAAGACAGGGGGGCCTGGGAGACCCAGTACTTC. Residues: CASSQDRGAWETQYF.

This clonotype was seen once. This may arise from a read error, as a much more abundant clone is one base away. J is TRBJ2-2 and V is TRBV7-9; perhaps D is TRBD1 or TRBD2 (6 bases each). The ends were cut back, 3 bases at V and 6 bases at J, with 14 bases in the middle. This CDR3 has 15 amino acids. The V gene's germline CDR1 is SEHNR and CDR2 FQNEAQ (reference sequence). CDR3 residues: CASSFDRSGAGELFF. The DNA for the CDR3 is TGTGCCAGCAGCTTCGACAGGTCGGGGGCCGGGGAGCTGTTTTTT.

Of note for this clonotype: One end of the junction is discordant with germline, which a read error may explain. The J gene is TRBJ1-2, the V gene TRBV25-1, with 8 bases aligning to TRBD1. Germline V lookup: CDR1 MGHDK, CDR2 SYGVNS. The CDR3 spans 12 residues. The CDR3 is CASSVISGGSTF. For the CDR3, the DNA is TGTGCCAGCAGTGTCATTTCAGGGGGCTCCACCTTC.